The next 29 T cell receptor beta chains were all read from a single sample in a study of cytomegalovirus exposure and HLA in healthy donors. In the PCR, 60 Vbeta and 13 Jbeta primers were used. Assay used: immunoSEQ multiplex PCR; TCRdb lists only in-frame clones, some missing. The repertoire consists of 160,000 or so clones, with over 75% occurring once and the leading ten covering approximately 0.47%. The sample was PBMCs. The receptors were sampled from a woman in her 50s in good health and CMV-seronegative.

This chain links TRBV27 with TRBJ2-5; a possible D gene is TRBD2 (5 bases). The DNA end lines up better with TRBJ2-7; the J call may be wrong. The CDR3 is made up of 16 amino acids. Germline CDR1 MNHEY, CDR2 SMNVEV (reference sequence). In DNA form, the CDR3 reads TGTGCCAGCAGTTTATCGGGCAGGAGGAGCTCCTACGAGCAGTACTTC. This translates into CASSLSGRRSSYEQYF.

This clone was seen only a few times. The rearrangement joins TRBV28 to TRBJ2-5; the match to TRBD1 covers 7 bases. The CDR3 extends over 14 amino acids. Germline V gene lookup returns CDR1 MDHEN and CDR2 SYDVKM. After removal of 6 bases from V and 5 bases from J, the junction contained 9 bases not matched to a gene. The CDR3, as DNA: TGTGCCAGCAGCTATAGGACAGGTCGGGAGACCCAGTACTTC. It codes for CASSYRTGRETQYF.

The chain has TRBV6-5 and TRBJ1-2; possibly TRBD1 for D (6 bases). Trimming removed 2 bases from V and 4 bases from J, with 14 bases in between. The CDR3 has 15 amino acids. CDR1 and CDR2 (germline): MNHEY, SVGAGI. The CDR3 spells CASSYAMGAGYGYTF. For the CDR3, the DNA is TGTGCCAGCAGTTACGCGATGGGGGCGGGCTATGGCTACACCTTC.

The J gene is TRBJ1-1, the V gene TRBV5-1; 8 bases line up with TRBD1. The CDR3 runs to 15 residues. V was clipped by 3 bases and J by 3 bases; unmatched bases: 7. Germline CDR1 is SGHRS and CDR2 is YFSETQ. The CDR3 sequence: CASSSGQGAYTEAFF. CDR3 DNA sequence: TGCGCCAGCAGCTCTGGACAGGGCGCATACACTGAAGCTTTCTTT. Full variable domain (rest looked up from reference TRBV5-1 and TRBJ1-1): KAGVTQTPRYLIKTRGQQVTLSCSPISGHRSVSWYQQTPGQGLQFLFEYFSETQRNKGNFPGRFSGRQFSNSRSEMNVSTLELGDSALYLCASSSGQGAYTEAFFGQGTRLTVV.

The chain carries TRBV10-3 and TRBJ1-2; tentatively, D is TRBD1 (5 bases). In germline, CDR1 is ENHRY, CDR2 SYGVKD. Trimming cost V 4 bases and J 10 bases, with 19 bases left between them. The CDR3 loop spans 14 amino acids. The DNA for the CDR3 is TGTGCCATCAGTGTAGCGGAGAAACAGGTCGCCTACACCTTC. This gives the protein CAISVAEKQVAYTF.

The rearrangement links TRBV5-4 to TRBJ1-4; no reliable D call. Germline assignment: CDR1 SGHNT and CDR2 YYREEE (reference sequence). This CDR3 comprises 16 residues. With 4 bases removed from V and 0 bases from J, the gap between germline ends came to 13 bases. CDR3 sequence: CASSLATGATNEKLFF. CDR3 nucleotide sequence: TGTGCCAGCAGCCTAGCCACGGGTGCAACTAATGAAAAACTGTTTTTT.

The rearrangement uses TRBV27 and TRBJ2-3; D might be TRBD2 (5 bases). Germline lookup yields CDR1 MNHEY and CDR2 SMNVEV (reference sequence). The V and J ends lost 3 bases and 1 base respectively, with 8 bases between them. This CDR3 region has 14 residues. The CDR3 spells CASSFARGTDTQYF. In DNA, the CDR3 is TGTGCCAGCAGTTTTGCGAGGGGCACAGATACGCAGTATTTT.

CDR3 region: CASTEGLAEYEQYF. In nucleotides, the CDR3 is TGTGCCAGCACCGAAGGACTAGCGGAATACGAGCAGTACTTC. This chain connects TRBV7-2 to TRBJ2-5; 10 bases align to TRBD2. The J call could be wrong; TRBJ2-7 is a better fit for the DNA end. CDR1 and CDR2 (germline): SGHTA, FQGNSA. The length of the CDR3 is 14 residues.

V usage is TRBV5-1 and J usage is TRBJ1-2; D may be TRBD1 (5 bases). The CDR3 spans 16 residues. Germline CDR1 reads SGHRS; CDR2 reads YFSETQ. The V gene lost 0 bases and the J gene lost 4 bases, with 16 bases spanning the gap. The CDR3 loop is CASSLGGARFGYGYTF. The CDR3 coding sequence is TGCGCCAGCAGCTTGGGTGGGGCGAGGTTTGGCTATGGCTACACCTTC.

This clone was detected only once. This sequence joins TRBV21-1 and TRBJ2-7; the D segment call TRBD2 is taken from the table without a DNA check. TRBV21-1 is termed a pseudogene. The CDR3 consists of 13 residues. CDR3 coding DNA: TGTGCCAGCAGCACTCAGATTGGAGGCGAGCAGTACTTC. This encodes CASSTQIGGEQYF.

V and J are TRBV11-1 and TRBJ2-5, with D possibly matching TRBD1 (6 bases). Germline V gene data show CDR1 as SGHAT and CDR2 as FQDESV (reference sequence). This CDR3 contains 13 residues. The germline V and J ends were trimmed by 4 bases and 2 bases, with 8 bases remaining between them. CDR3 loop: CASSYGQQETQYF. The CDR3 DNA reads as TGTGCCAGCAGCTACGGACAGCAAGAGACCCAGTACTTC.

The V call is TRBV5-4, the J call TRBJ2-7, with D perhaps matching TRBD1 (6 bases). The CDR3 is 15 amino acids. V was clipped by 4 bases and J by 1 base, with 15 bases between them. Germline CDR1 SGHNT, CDR2 YYREEE (reference sequence). The CDR3 DNA follows: TGTGCCAGCAGCCAAGACAGGTCTCTTTCCTACGAGCAGTACTTC. It yields the protein CASSQDRSLSYEQYF.

This chain uses TRBV5-1 with TRBJ2-1, with D maybe TRBD2 (6 bases). V lost 6 bases, J lost 0 bases, and 13 bases lay in between. The CDR3 length is 15 residues. Germline CDR1 is SGHRS and CDR2 is YFSETQ. The CDR3 reads CASTMGRSSYNEQFF. CDR3 nucleotide sequence: TGCGCCAGCACCATGGGGAGGAGCTCCTACAATGAGCAGTTCTTC.

This clone was counted a single time. The chain's CDR3 is CASSEFPGQGAHTGELFF. Here the CDR3 DNA reads TGCGCCAGCAGTGAGTTTCCGGGACAGGGCGCCCACACCGGGGAGCTGTTTTTT. The chain employs TRBV10-1 and TRBJ2-2; 9 bases map to TRBD1. Germline-derived CDR1 and CDR2 are WNHNN and SYGVQD (reference sequence). The CDR3 has 18 residues. The trim removed 1 base at V and 3 bases at J, leaving 9 bases unmatched.

The rearrangement joins TRBV6-5 to TRBJ2-1, with 9 positions matching TRBD2. This CDR3 has 15 amino acids. With V trimmed by 6 bases and J by 7 bases, 10 bases remained unmatched. CDR1 MNHEY and CDR2 SVGAGI come from the germline V gene. For the CDR3, the DNA is TGTGCCAGCAGAGCGGGTAGCGGGGGCCAAAATGAGCAGTTCTTC. Its translation: CASRAGSGGQNEQFF.

The V and J genes are TRBV7-2 and TRBJ1-2; D is unresolved. V lost 2 bases, J lost 7 bases, and 5 bases lay in between. Germline V gene lookup returns CDR1 SGHTA and CDR2 FQGNSA. CDR3 length equals 11 residues. CDR3 amino acids: CASSLYSGYTF. DNA for the CDR3: TGTGCCAGCAGCTTATACAGTGGCTACACCTTC.

The gene calls are TRBV11-3 and TRBJ2-1, with 8 positions matching TRBD2. Germline V CDR1 and CDR2: SGHNT, YENEEA. The CDR3 covers 15 residues. V trimming: 3 bases; J trimming: 6 bases; junction bases outside the gene matches: 7. This CDR3 is CASSFDSGTSNEQFF. The CDR3 coding sequence is TGTGCCAGCAGCTTCGATTCTGGGACTAGCAATGAGCAGTTCTTC.

This clone was seen a handful of times. The chain recombines TRBV12-5 with TRBJ2-2, with 7 bases lining up with TRBD1. V lost 2 bases and J lost 0; bases outside the gene matches: 0. The CDR3 length is 15 residues. Per the germline V gene, CDR1 is LGHNT and CDR2 is FRNRAP. This CDR3 is CASGLQGANTGELFF. For the CDR3, the DNA is TGTGCTAGTGGTTTGCAGGGGGCGAACACCGGGGAGCTGTTTTTT.

V usage is TRBV7-6 and J usage is TRBJ2-5, with 8 bases identical to TRBD1. The CDR3 covers 14 residues. V lost 6 bases, J lost 5 bases, and 8 bases stayed unmatched. Germline CDR1 is SGHVS and CDR2 is FNYEAQ. The CDR3 region has the DNA TGTGCCAGCAGTAAGACAGGGGCGGCGGAGACCCAGTACTTC. It translates to CASSKTGAAETQYF.

The chain combines TRBV6-1 with TRBJ1-2, with D perhaps TRBD1 (5 bases). The CDR3 consists of 13 residues. V was shortened by 6 bases and J by 8 bases, with 16 bases between the two germline ends. Germline CDR1 reads MNHNS; CDR2 reads SASEGT. The CDR3 reads CASSRVGARGYTF. DNA for the CDR3: TGTGCCAGCAGCAGAGTAGGGGCGCGGGGCTACACCTTC.

The V gene is TRBV29-1, the J gene TRBJ2-2; tentative D call: TRBD1 (6 bases). V was pared by 0 bases and J by 8 bases, with 10 bases between. The CDR3 loop spans 13 amino acids. Germline values: CDR1 SQVTM, CDR2 ANQGSEA. The CDR3: CSVEEQGSGELFF. In nucleotides, the CDR3 is TGCAGCGTTGAAGAACAGGGCTCTGGGGAGCTGTTTTTT.

V and J are TRBV5-1 and TRBJ2-7; maybe TRBD2 (5 bases). The V end was cut by 0 bases, the J end by 7 bases, with 11 bases between. CDR1 is SGHRS, CDR2 YFSETQ, per germline. This CDR3 is built from 13 residues. CDR3 DNA: TGCGCCAGCAGCTTGGGAGGGATGGGGGAGCAGTACTTC. Its protein is CASSLGGMGEQYF. The full variable domain, completed using reference TRBV5-1 and TRBJ2-7, is KAGVTQTPRYLIKTRGQQVTLSCSPISGHRSVSWYQQTPGQGLQFLFEYFSETQRNKGNFPGRFSGRQFSNSRSEMNVSTLELGDSALYLCASSLGGMGEQYFGPGTRLTVT.

The chain uses TRBV4-1 and TRBJ2-7, with 8 positions matching TRBD2. Trimming took 3 bases from V and 4 from J; bases not matched to a gene: 17. The germline gives CDR1 MGHRA, CDR2 YSYEKL. This CDR3 is built from 18 residues. CDR3 region: CASSHGGGQGSGGYEQYF. CDR3 in DNA: TGCGCCAGCAGCCACGGGGGGGGTCAGGGCTCGGGTGGGTACGAGCAGTACTTC.

The genes are TRBV10-1 and TRBJ2-7; D is ambiguous. Trimming took 2 bases from V and 0 from J, leaving 11 bases between them. The CDR3 runs 15 residues. Per the germline V gene, CDR1 is WNHNN and CDR2 is SYGVQD (reference sequence). CDR3: CASSENPVPSYEQYF. The CDR3 coding sequence is TGCGCCAGCAGTGAGAATCCAGTACCCTCCTACGAGCAGTACTTC.

This rearrangement joins TRBV4-1 to TRBJ1-2, with D perhaps TRBD1 (6 bases). From germline, CDR1 is MGHRA and CDR2 YSYEKL. The CDR3 spans 13 residues. V shed 4 bases and J shed 8 bases, with 14 bases lying between them. In DNA, the CDR3 is TGCGCCAGCAGCCCACAGGGTCTAAACGGCTACACCTTC. This translates into CASSPQGLNGYTF.

This sequence joins TRBV10-3 and TRBJ1-1; a weak D match, TRBD1 (5 bases). The germline gives CDR1 ENHRY, CDR2 SYGVKD. This CDR3 is 17 amino acids long. V lost 0 bases and J 5 bases, leaving 19 bases between the germline ends. The CDR3, as DNA: TGTGCCATCAGTGAGTCGGCAGGGAATACGGTGGTGACTGAAGCTTTCTTT. Encoded protein: CAISESAGNTVVTEAFF.

V usage is TRBV2 and J usage is TRBJ2-3; D is unclear. Germline CDR1 is SNHLY and CDR2 is FYNNEI. Trimming pared 10 bases from V and 4 bases from J, leaving 12 bases between. The CDR3 is made up of 12 amino acids. The CDR3 bases are TGTGCCATCGGCGGAGATTCAGATACGCAGTATTTT. Protein sequence: CAIGGDSDTQYF. The whole variable domain, filled in from reference TRBV2 and TRBJ2-3, reads EPEVTQTPSHQVTQMGQEVILRCVPISNHLYFYWYRQILGQKVEFLVSFYNNEISEKSEIFDDQFSVERPDGSNFTLKIRSTKLEDSAMYFCAIGGDSDTQYFGPGTRLTVL.

The chain links TRBV7-2 to TRBJ2-5; 12 bases align to TRBD2. The CDR3 loop spans 18 amino acids. Germline CDR1 is SGHTA and CDR2 is FQGNSA. J was trimmed by 5 bases and V by 2 bases; bases with no gene match: 12. CDR3: CASSLSYLASGRGETQYF. The CDR3 DNA sequence: TGTGCCAGCAGCTTATCCTACCTGGCTAGCGGGAGGGGGGAGACCCAGTACTTC.

V usage is TRBV6-1 and J usage is TRBJ2-7; the D is unclear. The CDR3 is made up of 10 amino acids. Germline-derived CDR1 and CDR2 are MNHNS and SASEGT. V was pared by 0 bases and J by 9 bases, with 3 bases between. The CDR3 DNA reads as TGTGCCAGCAGTGAAGCTCGGCAGTACTTC. Translated, it gives CASSEARQYF.